Included here is one T cell receptor beta chain sequence, with context. Antigen: not known. The sample is drawn from a study of shared clonotypes between healthy human individuals. Only CD45RO-negative cells positively selected for CCR7 counted as naive CD8 cells, so terminally differentiated effector memory CD45RA+ cells were excluded. Healthy and HIV-negative, the adult donors had no recent acute infections or vaccinations. Broader study findings: Naive subsets, compared against memory subsets, generally had larger estimated richness values.

Authors' processing steps: Junction-only sequences without quality scores came from ImmunoSEQ, so filtering differed. Only in-frame clones appear in the TCRdb table, and some are missing; sequencing was by immunoSEQ multiplex PCR. That table supplies the V and J calls and clone size; D and trimming were determined from the DNA. This sample has about 2 million clones, with less than 95% found just once. This TCR came from a man younger than 35 in good health. Material for sequencing was naive CD8+ T cells sorted from blood.

CDR3 sequence (DNA): TGTGCCAGCAGCCGGGACTGGGAAGAGACCCAGTACTTC. Translation gives CASSRDWEETQYF. The chain recombines TRBV6-1 with TRBJ2-5; D is perhaps TRBD2 (6 bases). The CDR3 contains 13 residues. V lost 6 bases and J 3 bases, leaving 11 bases between the germline ends. The germline gives CDR1 MNHNS, CDR2 SASEGT.